These 17 T cell receptor beta chains were all obtained from the same sample, sequenced in a study of response to subunit inactivated influenza vaccine listed by TCRdb under 2018. Library preparation employed RT-PCR. TCRdb names Illumina HiSeq 2500 as the instrument used. Starting from the raw public reads, TCRdb applied fastp trimming at Q25, assembled clones with MiXCR and retained in-frame beta chains. Rows merge per CDR3 protein into single entries with the most common DNA and genes. The sample table records about 610,000 distinct CDR3 sequences; approximately 14% of these occur just once. In total, the top ten clones hold more than 9.5% of the sample. The source was PBMCs from blood, collected approximately 12 days after vaccination. The source of these receptors is a man over 45 who received an inactivated influenza vaccine. Donor details come from another sample of the same person, matched by shared clones.

The V and J genes are TRBV14 and TRBJ2-7; 10 nucleotides match TRBD2. The J segment lost 4 bases and the V segment lost 1 base, leaving 4 bases of the junction unmatched. Germline V gives CDR1 SGHDN, CDR2 FVKESK. The CDR3 length is 15 residues. The CDR3 spells CASSQASGSHYEQYF. The DNA of the CDR3 is TGTGCCAGCAGCCAAGCTAGCGGGAGTCATTACGAGCAGTACTTC.

The chain uses TRBV20-1 and TRBJ1-1; D remains ambiguous. CDR1 is DFQATT and CDR2 is SNEGSKA in the germline V gene (reference sequence). V was pared by 6 bases and J by 0 bases, with 8 bases between. This CDR3 has 12 residues. CDR3 in amino acids: CSARHLNTEAFF. The CDR3 nucleotides are TGCAGTGCCCGACACTTGAACACTGAAGCTTTCTTT.

The chain uses TRBV5-1 and TRBJ2-7; tentatively, D is TRBD2 (6 bases). The germline gives CDR1 SGHRS, CDR2 YFSETQ. Trimming removed 4 bases at V and 0 bases at J, with 14 bases between. The CDR3 has 15 residues. CDR3: CASSNVGGASYEQYF. The CDR3 bases are TGCGCCAGCAGCAATGTTGGCGGGGCCTCCTACGAGCAGTACTTC. Based on the CDR3 plus reference TRBV5-1 and TRBJ2-7, the full variable domain is KAGVTQTPRYLIKTRGQQVTLSCSPISGHRSVSWYQQTPGQGLQFLFEYFSETQRNKGNFPGRFSGRQFSNSRSEMNVSTLELGDSALYLCASSNVGGASYEQYFGPGTRLTVT.

This clonotype was seen more than once but under ten times. CDR3 DNA sequence: TGTGCCAGCAGCTTTGCCGGCACTGAAGCTTTCTTT. Its protein is CASSFAGTEAFF. The V and J genes are TRBV7-9 and TRBJ1-1; D not resolved. Germline V gene lookup returns CDR1 SEHNR and CDR2 FQNEAQ (reference sequence). Trimming left V 3 bases short and J 4 bases short, with 6 bases between. The CDR3 is made up of 12 amino acids.

This clonotype was detected many times. The gene calls are TRBV19 and TRBJ1-1, with TRBD1 matching 10 bases. The CDR3 runs 15 residues. Unmatched junction bases numbered 9, after V lost 6 bases and J lost 5 bases. CDR1 and CDR2 from the germline V gene are LNHDA and SQIVND (reference sequence). CDR3 bases: TGTGCCAGTAGCATTCCATGGACAGGGGGAACTGAAGCTTTCTTT. Translation: CASSIPWTGGTEAFF.

In this sample, this clonotype turned up many times. This sequence joins TRBV7-2 and TRBJ2-3, with TRBD2 matching over 9 bases. Germline CDR1 SGHTA, CDR2 FQGNSA. CDR3 size: 16 residues. V lost 1 base and J lost 1; bases outside the gene matches: 3. CDR3 sequence: CASSLGVAGGTDTQYF. The CDR3 DNA follows: TGTGCCAGCAGCTTAGGTGTAGCGGGAGGCACAGATACGCAGTATTTT.

V gene TRBV12-3 or TRBV12-4 combines with J gene TRBJ2-5; 8 nucleotides agree with TRBD1. The CDR3 spans 16 residues. V lost 5 bases and J lost 0; bases outside the gene matches: 8. The CDR3 DNA reads as TGTGCCAGCAGTCTCGACAGGGGCCCTTACCAAGAGACCCAGTACTTC. Translated: CASSLDRGPYQETQYF.

Here the CDR3 reads CASSRWAGTVSYEQYF. The CDR3 DNA follows: TGTGCCAGCAGTAGATGGGCAGGGACAGTCTCCTACGAGCAGTACTTC. The chain joins TRBV6-2 or TRBV6-3 to TRBJ2-7; 7 nucleotides line up with TRBD1. V lost 5 bases to trimming and J lost 0 bases; unmatched junction nucleotides: 10. This CDR3 contains 16 residues. Germline CDR1 and CDR2: MNHEY and SVGEGT.

V and J are TRBV3-1 and TRBJ2-4, with D tentatively TRBD1 or TRBD2 (6 bases each). CDR3 length equals 13 residues. The germline V gene encodes CDR1 LGHDT and CDR2 YNNKEL (reference sequence). The V end lost 8 bases, the J end lost 2 bases, and 10 bases lay between the germline ends. CDR3: CASGGGPKNIQYF. CDR3 DNA: TGTGCCAGCGGAGGGGGGCCCAAAAACATTCAGTACTTC. Supplemented by reference TRBV3-1 and TRBJ2-4, the full variable domain reads DTAVSQTPKYLVTQMGNDKSIKCEQNLGHDTMYWYKQDSKKFLKIMFSYNNKELIINETVPNRFSPKSPDKAHLNLHINSLELGDSAVYFCASGGGPKNIQYFGAGTRLSVL.

This clonotype was detected only a few times. The chain carries TRBV20-1 and TRBJ1-1; D is undetermined. Germline V gives CDR1 DFQATT, CDR2 SNEGSKA (reference sequence). The CDR3 runs 13 residues. V was cut by 0 bases and J by 1 base, with 6 bases left in between. The CDR3 region has the DNA TGCAGTGCTAGAGATATAGCGAACACTGAAGCTTTCTTT. It encodes CSARDIANTEAFF.

The gene calls are TRBV28 and TRBJ2-5; D might be TRBD1 or TRBD2, each matching 6 bases. V lost 2 bases to trimming and J lost 4 bases, with 14 bases between them. The CDR3 is 15 amino acids. CDR1 and CDR2 (germline): MDHEN, SYDVKM. CDR3 loop: CASSLIGGVRETQYF. The CDR3 DNA reads as TGTGCCAGCAGTTTAATCGGGGGCGTAAGAGAGACCCAGTACTTC.

The table lists this clonotype with many counts. V usage is TRBV5-1 and J usage is TRBJ2-5, with D possibly TRBD1 on 6 matching bases. This CDR3 spans 13 amino acids. Germline CDR1 and CDR2: SGHRS and YFSETQ. Trimming stripped 2 bases from V and 4 bases from J, with 9 bases between. The CDR3 sequence is CASSFTGRETQYF. The CDR3 DNA reads TGCGCCAGCAGCTTTACAGGGCGAGAGACCCAGTACTTC.

This clonotype was seen at least ten times. This chain links TRBV25-1 with TRBJ2-1; tentatively, D is TRBD1 (6 bases). V was clipped by 4 bases and J by 4 bases, with 14 bases between them. The CDR3 consists of 15 residues. Germline CDR1 is MGHDK and CDR2 is SYGVNS. Here the CDR3 DNA reads TGTGCCAGCAGTGTAGGGACATACGTGTACAATGAGCAGTTCTTC. As protein: CASSVGTYVYNEQFF. The full variable domain, completed using reference TRBV25-1 and TRBJ2-1, is EADIYQTPRYLVIGTGKKITLECSQTMGHDKMYWYQQDPGMELHLIHYSYGVNSTEKGDLSSESTVSRIRTEHFPLTLESARPSHTSQYLCASSVGTYVYNEQFFGPGTRLTVL.

The V call is TRBV7-9, the J call TRBJ1-2; D perhaps matches TRBD1 (6 bases). V was trimmed by 8 bases and J by 5 bases, leaving 12 bases between them. CDR1 and CDR2 from the germline V gene are SEHNR and FQNEAQ (reference sequence). This CDR3 region has 12 residues. The CDR3 DNA sequence: TGTGCCAGCGGAACGACAGGATATGGCTACACCTTC. As protein: CASGTTGYGYTF.

This clonotype was detected a few times. V gene TRBV5-1 combines with J gene TRBJ1-1, with D perhaps matching TRBD1 (6 bases). Germline CDR1 is SGHRS and CDR2 is YFSETQ. This CDR3 region has 15 residues. The V end lost 4 bases, the J end lost 1 base, and 14 bases lay between the germline ends. The CDR3 coding sequence is TGCGCCAGCAGCCGGGTGGGGGCGTGGAACACTGAAGCTTTCTTT. Residues: CASSRVGAWNTEAFF. The full variable domain, in which reference TRBV5-1 and TRBJ1-1 provide the parts outside the CDR3, is KAGVTQTPRYLIKTRGQQVTLSCSPISGHRSVSWYQQTPGQGLQFLFEYFSETQRNKGNFPGRFSGRQFSNSRSEMNVSTLELGDSALYLCASSRVGAWNTEAFFGQGTRLTVV.

This chain uses TRBV5-5 with TRBJ2-7; D not resolved. This CDR3 has 14 amino acids. Germline CDR1 reads SGHKS; CDR2 reads YYEKEE (reference sequence). Trimming cost V 5 bases and J 0 bases, with 12 bases left between them. CDR3 residues: CASRRTDSSYEQYF. DNA for the CDR3: TGTGCCAGCAGACGGACGGATAGCTCCTACGAGCAGTACTTC. Full variable domain (outside the CDR3, taken from reference TRBV5-5 and TRBJ2-7): DAGVTQSPTHLIKTRGQQVTLRCSPISGHKSVSWYQQVLGQGPQFIFQYYEKEERGRGNFPDRFSARQFPNYSSELNVNALLLGDSALYLCASRRTDSSYEQYFGPGTRLTVT.

The V call is TRBV5-1, the J call TRBJ1-1; the match to TRBD1 covers 10 bases. V lost 4 bases to trimming and J lost 7 bases; unmatched junction nucleotides: 7. Germline values: CDR1 SGHRS, CDR2 YFSETQ. This CDR3 is built from 14 residues. CDR3 amino acids: CASSPRQGASEAFF. The CDR3 nucleotides are TGCGCCAGCAGCCCGAGACAGGGGGCCAGTGAAGCTTTCTTT.